The rows below give T cell receptor beta chains drawn from one sample of a study of T cell repertoires in cytomegalovirus infection. No antigen has been assigned to these receptors. TCRdb used MiXCR to reprocess the reads, holding one entry per CDR3 protein. Of nearly 700,000 distinct CDR3 sequences in the sample, roughly a third were seen once. Sample: cultured PBMCs, taken from culture after CMV antigen stimulation. These receptors originate from a human donor in good health (CMV status not recorded). Some clones in this sample may be carry-over from other donors' samples. Each CDR3 is given with its conserved first and last residue. A D gene is named only where the DNA matches it firmly. Expanded clones get a size class; other rows say once, few or many, or leave the size out.

>17|TRBV7-9|TRBJ2-7|few|TRBD1
CASTGGFIGDQTYEQYF
TGTGCCAGCACAGGGGGCTTTATAGGGGACCAGACCTACGAGCAGTACTTC
>14|TRBV2|TRBJ2-2|-|-
CASRRVTVTGELFF
TGTGCCAGCAGAAGGGTAACCGTCACCGGGGAGCTGTTTTTT
>14|TRBV12-3/TRBV12-4|TRBJ2-1|few|TRBD2
CASSLSSGSNEQFF
TGTGCCAGCAGTTTAAGTAGCGGGAGTAATGAGCAGTTCTTC
>12|TRBV7-8|TRBJ2-3|few|-
CASSVGPGDWYF
TGTGCCAGCAGTGTTGGACCGGGGGATTGGTATTTT
>15|TRBV20-1|TRBJ2-7|-|TRBD2
CSAREGRLAGSVQYF
TGCAGTGCTAGAGAAGGTCGGCTAGCGGGATCCGTCCAGTACTTC
>14|TRBV6-2/TRBV6-3|TRBJ2-2|-|-
CASSYQLNTGELFF
TGTGCCAGCAGTTACCAATTAAACACCGGGGAGCTGTTTTTT
>15|TRBV7-8|TRBJ2-7|few|TRBD1
CASSSRTGYSYEQYF
TGTGCCAGCAGCTCAAGGACAGGCTACTCCTACGAGCAGTACTTC
>16|TRBV7-2|TRBJ2-2|many|-
CASSLSAPTNTGELFF
TGTGCCAGCAGCTTATCGGCCCCAACGAACACCGGGGAGCTGTTTTTT
>12|TRBV2|TRBJ2-5|-|-
CASSGRGETQYF
TGTGCCAGCAGTGGGCGGGGAGAGACCCAGTACTTC
>14|TRBV7-8|TRBJ1-1|many|-
CASSIRTMTIEAFF
TGTGCCAGCAGCATCAGGACCATGACCATCGAAGCTTTCTTT
>14|TRBV19|TRBJ1-4|-|-
CASTPAWGGEKLFF
TGTGCCAGTACCCCCGCCTGGGGCGGAGAAAAACTGTTTTTT
>16|TRBV4-2|TRBJ2-1|-|TRBD2
CASSQVSGKGNNEQFF
TGTGCCAGCAGCCAAGTAAGCGGGAAGGGTAACAATGAGCAGTTCTTC
>13|TRBV12-3/TRBV12-4|TRBJ2-3|-|-
CASSRPVGGTQYF
TGTGCCAGCAGTCGCCCTGTCGGGGGTACGCAGTATTTT
>14|TRBV7-2|TRBJ1-2|many|TRBD1
CASSLATGEVGYTF
TGTGCCAGCAGCTTAGCGACAGGGGAGGTTGGCTACACCTTC
>14|TRBV7-9|TRBJ2-7|-|TRBD1
CASSSSGTAYEQYF
TGTGCCAGCAGCTCATCCGGGACAGCCTACGAGCAGTACTTC
>16|TRBV18|TRBJ2-5|-|-
CASSPSVDSRRETQYF
TGTGCCAGCTCACCTAGCGTGGACAGCCGCCGAGAGACCCAGTACTTC
>15|TRBV23-1|TRBJ1-1|-|-
CASSQSGLKNTEAFF
TGCGCCAGCAGTCAATCGGGGCTTAAGAACACTGAAGCTTTCTTT
>14|TRBV7-2|TRBJ2-5|many|-
CASSLVAAEETQYF
TGTGCCAGCAGCTTAGTCGCCGCGGAAGAGACCCAGTACTTC
>13|TRBV28|TRBJ2-5|-|-
CASRKTDKETQYF
TGTGCCAGCAGGAAAACAGATAAAGAGACCCAGTACTTC
>15|TRBV10-2|TRBJ1-2|-|-
CASRGVILPNYGYTF
TGCGCCAGCAGGGGTGTAATTCTCCCCAACTATGGCTACACCTTC
>14|TRBV20-1|TRBJ2-5|-|-
CSARERGRRETQYF
TGCAGTGCTAGAGAACGGGGGAGAAGGGAGACCCAGTACTTC
>18|TRBV18|TRBJ2-5|-|TRBD1
CASSPTMDRETPGRTQYF
TGTGCCAGCTCACCGACTATGGACAGGGAAACCCCCGGCAGGACCCAGTACTTC
>14|TRBV20-1|TRBJ2-1|few|TRBD2
CSATKGTRYNEQFF
TGCAGTGCGACAAAGGGGACTAGGTACAATGAGCAGTTCTTC
>13|TRBV7-8|TRBJ2-1|-|-
CASSLRLAGIRVF
TGTGCCAGCAGCTTAAGATTGGCAGGGATCCGGGTCTTC
>16|TRBV4-3|TRBJ2-3|-|TRBD1
CASSQDRDRVEDTQYF
TGCGCCAGCAGCCAAGACCGGGACAGGGTGGAAGATACGCAGTATTTT
>16|TRBV7-8|TRBJ2-3|many|-
CASQSWRGPSSDTQYF
TGTGCCAGCCAGTCATGGAGAGGTCCCTCGAGCGATACGCAGTATTTT
>14|TRBV12-5|TRBJ1-2|-|-
CASGLAISLYGYTF
TGTGCTAGTGGTTTGGCCATCAGCTTGTATGGCTACACCTTC
>13|TRBV2|TRBJ2-5|-|-
CASRAGYQETQYF
TGTGCCAGCAGGGCGGGGTACCAAGAGACCCAGTACTTC
>15|TRBV7-2|TRBJ1-6|-|-
CASSLDGTINSPLHF
TGTGCCAGCAGCCTAGATGGGACAATCAATTCACCCCTCCACTTT
>15|TRBV27|TRBJ2-7|-|TRBD1
CASSQPGQGNYEQYF
TGTGCCAGCAGCCAACCGGGACAGGGGAATTACGAGCAGTACTTC
>14|TRBV7-2|TRBJ2-2|few|TRBD1
CASSETGATGELFF
TGTGCCAGCAGTGAGACAGGGGCGACCGGGGAGCTGTTTTTT
>12|TRBV20-1|TRBJ1-1|-|-
CSARGRTTEAFF
TGCAGTGCTAGAGGGCGGACTACTGAAGCTTTCTTT
>15|TRBV5-1|TRBJ1-2|-|TRBD1
CASSLDRGYLYGYTF
TGCGCCAGCAGCCTGGACAGGGGGTACCTCTATGGCTACACCTTC
>14|TRBV7-2|TRBJ1-6|few|-
CASSLRRSNSPLHF
TGTGCCAGCAGCTTACGACGGTCTAATTCACCCCTCCACTTT
>14|TRBV4-1|TRBJ1-3|-|TRBD1
CASSSTGTGSPIYF
TGCGCCAGCAGCTCTACCGGGACAGGGAGTCCCATATATTTT